This TCR beta chain was observed in a study of T cell clones after liver transplantation. Concerning this clone itself: The target antigen is unknown. This same CDR3 is encoded by further DNA sequences in the sample.

The CDR3 totals 15 residues. V was shortened by 2 bases and J by 7 bases, with 15 bases between the two germline ends. CDR1 and CDR2 from the germline V gene are SGHTA and FQGNSA. Study results and limitations: Donor-reactive sequences fell more than third party-reactive ones, suggesting partial deletion.

Proliferating CFSE-low MLR cells were sequenced to define alloreactive TCRbeta sequences. Generated by immunoSEQ multiplex PCR, the TCRdb table keeps only in-frame clones and is missing some. Of 4,500 to 6,500 clones in the sample, around 29% were seen once. The TCR originated in a human patient who received a liver transplant. Certain T cells may be donor cells from the graft. Specimen: CD4+ T cells from cultured PBMCs. V usage is TRBV7-2 and J usage is TRBJ1-5, with D uncertain. CDR3 sequence reads: CASSLSTGVGQPQHF. CDR3 nucleotide sequence: TGTGCCAGCAGCTTAAGCACGGGAGTTGGGCAGCCCCAGCATTTT.